A selection of T cell receptor beta chains follows, all from one sample in a study of blood T cell repertoires in COVID-19. Generated by immunoSEQ multiplex PCR, the TCRdb table keeps only in-frame clones and is missing some. The table records under 200,000 clones, about 88% of them present only once. The sample was peripheral blood. These receptors were taken from a man aged 60-69 years with acute or convalescent COVID-19. CDR3s include the opening cysteine and the closing phenylalanine or tryptophan. The order of the fields is CDR3 protein, CDR3 DNA, clone size, J gene, D gene, V gene. The D gene is left open where the match is weak. The listing skips clone size in some rows; elsewhere it reads once, few, many or a size class.

CDR3 protein: CASSPDSTNYGYTF
CDR3 DNA: TGTGCCAGCTCACCAGACAGTACTAACTATGGCTACACCTTC
clone size: NA
J gene: TRBJ1-2
D gene: NA
V gene: TRBV18

CDR3 protein: CASSPGGGTQYF
CDR3 DNA: TGTGCCAGCAGCCCGGGGGGGGGCACGCAGTATTTT
clone size: NA
J gene: TRBJ2-3
D gene: TRBD2
V gene: TRBV5-6

CDR3 protein: CASSYLAGGNIQYF
CDR3 DNA: TGTGCCAGCAGTTATCTAGCGGGAGGTAACATTCAGTACTTC
clone size: NA
J gene: TRBJ2-4
D gene: TRBD2
V gene: TRBV6-2/TRBV6-3

CDR3 protein: CASSLGTSGANTGELFF
CDR3 DNA: TGCGCCAGCAGCTTGGGGACTAGCGGGGCGAACACCGGGGAGCTGTTTTTT
clone size: once
J gene: TRBJ2-2
D gene: TRBD2
V gene: TRBV5-1

CDR3 protein: CASSPLASNNQPQHF
CDR3 DNA: TGTGCCAGCTCACCACTTGCCAGTAACAATCAGCCCCAGCATTTT
clone size: NA
J gene: TRBJ1-5
D gene: NA
V gene: TRBV18

CDR3 protein: CASSIDYGNTEAFF
CDR3 DNA: TGTGCCAGTAGTATTGATTATGGCAACACTGAAGCTTTCTTT
clone size: NA
J gene: TRBJ1-1
D gene: NA
V gene: TRBV19

CDR3 protein: CASSESRGIGETQYF
CDR3 DNA: TGCGCCAGCAGTGAGTCACGAGGGATCGGAGAGACCCAGTACTTC
clone size: NA
J gene: TRBJ2-5
D gene: NA
V gene: TRBV10-1

CDR3 protein: CASSLKGQGALEAFF
CDR3 DNA: TGTGCCAGCAGCTTGAAGGGACAGGGGGCACTCGAAGCTTTCTTT
clone size: NA
J gene: TRBJ1-1
D gene: TRBD1
V gene: TRBV7-9

CDR3 protein: CASSVGNSGVYEQYF
CDR3 DNA: TGTGCCAGCAGCGTAGGGAATAGCGGGGTCTACGAGCAGTACTTC
clone size: NA
J gene: TRBJ2-7
D gene: TRBD2
V gene: TRBV9

CDR3 protein: CASSLSGSGRNTQYF
CDR3 DNA: TGTGCCAGCAGTTTATCGGGTAGCGGGAGAAATACGCAGTATTTT
clone size: once
J gene: TRBJ2-3
D gene: TRBD2
V gene: TRBV28

CDR3 protein: CATSDSQGYSGNTIYF
CDR3 DNA: TGTGCCACCAGTGATTCACAGGGATACTCTGGAAACACCATATATTTT
clone size: NA
J gene: TRBJ1-3
D gene: NA
V gene: TRBV24-1

CDR3 protein: CASSLVLAGGGEQFF
CDR3 DNA: TGTGCCAGCAGCTTGGTGCTAGCGGGAGGGGGTGAGCAGTTCTTC
clone size: NA
J gene: TRBJ2-1
D gene: TRBD2
V gene: TRBV5-5

CDR3 protein: CASSLRGPSTDTQYF
CDR3 DNA: TGTGCCAGCAGCTTAAGAGGGCCAAGCACAGATACGCAGTATTTT
clone size: NA
J gene: TRBJ2-3
D gene: NA
V gene: TRBV7-3

CDR3 protein: CASSQLSGTGDYGYTF
CDR3 DNA: TGTGCCAGCAGCCAACTCTCGGGGACAGGGGACTATGGCTACACCTTC
clone size: NA
J gene: TRBJ1-2
D gene: TRBD1
V gene: TRBV3-1/TRBV3-2

CDR3 protein: CASSKDSNYGYTF
CDR3 DNA: TGTGCCAGTAGTAAGGACAGTAACTATGGCTACACCTTC
clone size: NA
J gene: TRBJ1-2
D gene: NA
V gene: TRBV19

CDR3 protein: CASSFGTSSYEQYF
CDR3 DNA: TGCGCCAGCAGCTTCGGGACTAGCTCTTACGAGCAGTACTTC
clone size: NA
J gene: TRBJ2-7
D gene: TRBD2
V gene: TRBV5-1

CDR3 protein: CASTPQAGGEWGSTDTQYF
CDR3 DNA: TGTGCCTCGACCCCTCAGGCGGGGGGAGAATGGGGGAGCACAGATACGCAGTATTTT
clone size: NA
J gene: TRBJ2-3
D gene: TRBD2
V gene: TRBV2

CDR3 protein: CASGLVTSGNTEAFF
CDR3 DNA: TGTGCTAGTGGTTTGGTAACCTCGGGGAACACTGAAGCTTTCTTT
clone size: NA
J gene: TRBJ1-1
D gene: NA
V gene: TRBV12-5